The rows below give T cell receptor beta chains drawn from one sample of a study of shared clonotypes between healthy human individuals. Profiling relied on immunoSEQ multiplex PCR, and the TCRdb table lists in-frame clones only, not all of them. The sample lists around 1 million clones; roughly 72% were seen once. Sequenced sample: memory CD4+ T cells sorted from blood. These receptors were collected from a young man in good health. Each CDR3 is given without its conserved first and last residue. Clone size is stated in some rows and not others, as once, few, many or a class when expanded.

size	V	J	CDR3
-	TRBV30	TRBJ2-2	ARAPSGPNTGELF
few	TRBV5-4	TRBJ2-7	ASSSAGQANEQY
once	TRBV5-4	TRBJ1-5	ASSLDPGLNQPQH
-	TRBV19	TRBJ2-2	ASSSPRGSGELF
few	TRBV2	TRBJ1-2	ASARDGQGAH
-	TRBV10-2	TRBJ2-1	ASSESRDRSF
-	TRBV5-1	TRBJ2-1	ASSLAEAGRPNEQF
-	TRBV2	TRBJ1-4	ASSSQGAIVKLF
many	TRBV29-1	TRBJ1-2	SVEGGAHGYT
-	TRBV18	TRBJ2-7	ASSPPLLAGGTYEQY
-	TRBV18	TRBJ2-7	ASSPGTGFTGQY
-	TRBV19	TRBJ1-1	ASSINSPGPTEAF
-	TRBV28	TRBJ1-2	ASSRQGAPYGYT
-	TRBV6-1	TRBJ1-4	ASSEGSANEKLF
-	TRBV4-1	TRBJ1-1	ASSQGSGAAF
few	TRBV14	TRBJ1-1	ASSQEGYSLNTEAF
-	TRBV9	TRBJ2-5	ASSVGTSGRETQY
-	TRBV30	TRBJ1-1	AWSRQGGVSGNTEAF